In this sample, the clone carrying this T cell receptor beta chain turned up many times. The antigen remains unidentified. This sample was taken from a study of T cell repertoires in cytomegalovirus infection. On the study more broadly: An indication of both CMV infection and matching HLA type came from public TCR beta signatures.

Each CDR3 protein is one row after TCRdb ran MiXCR on the reads. Of about 200,000 distinct CDR3 sequences listed, approximately 9.6% are singletons. In germline, CDR1 is SGHTA, CDR2 FQGNSA. The CDR3 runs to 16 residues. V shed 5 bases and J 2 bases; nucleotides not matched to a gene: 9. General study findings and limits: CMV carriers with the relevant HLA were identified by cumulative public TCR beta family frequency. Clonotype analysis showed dominance of the ex vivo response by HLA-C-restricted CMV-specific TCR beta clonotypes.

This sequence was found in a human donor in good health (CMV status not recorded). Some clones in this sample may be carry-over from other donors' samples. The specimen sequenced was PBMCs. J is TRBJ1-5 and V is TRBV7-2; 7 positions match TRBD1. DNA of the CDR3: TGTGCCAGCAGCGAGTCTGGCGGGACAGGCAATCAGCCCCAGCATTTT. It yields the protein CASSESGGTGNQPQHF.